The rows below give T cell receptor beta chains drawn from one sample of a study of cytomegalovirus exposure and HLA in healthy donors. Clones were read by immunoSEQ multiplex PCR, and TCRdb kept only the in-frame ones, dropping some. The sample lists under 250,000 clones, 65% to 90% occurring once. Specimen: PBMCs. These receptor sequences come from a woman in her forties or fifties in good health and CMV-seronegative. Each CDR3 is given with its conserved first and last residue. Each record gives: D gene, clone size, J gene, V gene, CDR3 DNA, CDR3 protein. A D gene is named only where the DNA matches it firmly. The size of a clone is reported for some rows only, either as once, few or many, or as a class for expanded clones.

TRBD2,-,TRBJ2-5,TRBV7-6,TGTGCCAGCAGCATTAGCGGGAGACTCAACGGGCAAGAGACCCAGTACTTC,CASSISGRLNGQETQYF
TRBD1,few,TRBJ2-1,TRBV28,TGTGCCAGCAGTGCAAACACTTGGGACAGAACCTCCTACAATGAGCAGTTCTTC,CASSANTWDRTSYNEQFF
TRBD1,-,TRBJ1-5,TRBV19,TGTGCCAGTAACCCGGGACAGGGCAATCAGCCCCAGCATTTT,CASNPGQGNQPQHF
-,-,TRBJ2-3,TRBV7-9,TGTGCCAGCAGCTTAATCCTCTACAGGGAGGGGAGCACAGATACGCAGTATTTT,CASSLILYREGSTDTQYF
TRBD2,-,TRBJ2-1,TRBV27,TGTGCCAGCAGTCCCCTCGAGACTAGCGGGCGCAATGAGCAGTTCTTC,CASSPLETSGRNEQFF
-,-,TRBJ1-4,TRBV30,TGTGCCTGGAGCGGGGGGAACGGTGAAAAACTGTTTTTT,CAWSGGNGEKLFF
-,-,TRBJ1-2,TRBV7-2,TGTGCCAGCAGCTTAGGAACTCGGCAGGGTAGGGACTATGGCTACACCTTC,CASSLGTRQGRDYGYTF
-,-,TRBJ2-1,TRBV5-1,TGCGCCAGCAGCGGCGGCAGCGGTTACAATGAGCAGTTCTTC,CASSGGSGYNEQFF
TRBD1,-,TRBJ2-7,TRBV7-8,TGTGCCAGCAGCCCCGACAGGGGAGGCTACGAGCAGTACTTC,CASSPDRGGYEQYF
-,-,TRBJ2-2,TRBV2,TGTGCCAGCAGCGTCAGTTCCACCGGGGAGCTGTTTTTT,CASSVSSTGELFF
TRBD1,-,TRBJ2-7,TRBV10-3,TGTGCCATCAGTGAGCCTGAAGGGACAGGGGACAGATACGAGCAGTACTTC,CAISEPEGTGDRYEQYF
-,-,TRBJ2-7,TRBV6-5,TGTGCCAGCAGTTTCTCCCGGGTAGACTACGAGCAGTACTTC,CASSFSRVDYEQYF
TRBD1,-,TRBJ1-2,TRBV27,TGTGCCAGCAGCCCCTTTAGGTCAGGGGGTAGCTATGGCTACACCTTC,CASSPFRSGGSYGYTF
TRBD2,few,TRBJ2-5,TRBV5-4,TGTGCCAGCAGCTTGGAGGGACTAGCGGGAGCGGCGGAGACCCAGTACTTC,CASSLEGLAGAAETQYF
TRBD2,-,TRBJ2-1,TRBV5-5,TGTGCCAGCAGTCGGGAGACTAGCGGGAGTTTCGGGCAGTTCTTC,CASSRETSGSFGQFF
TRBD1,-,TRBJ2-5,TRBV27,TGTGCCAGCAGTTCCCGCCTCCGGGACAGGGAAGAGACCCAGTACTTC,CASSSRLRDREETQYF
-,-,TRBJ2-1,TRBV15,TGTGCCACCAGCATAGGAACAGGTCCCTCCTACAATGAGCAGTTCTTC,CATSIGTGPSYNEQFF
-,-,TRBJ2-1,TRBV5-1,TGCGCCAGCAGCTTGACAAGGGGCAGTGGCTCCTACAATGAGCAGTTCTTC,CASSLTRGSGSYNEQFF
-,-,TRBJ1-1,TRBV28,TGTGCCAGCAGCTTCACAGGGAACACTGAAGCTTTCTTT,CASSFTGNTEAFF
-,-,TRBJ2-7,TRBV25-1,TGTGCCAGCAGTGAATATCAGACAACCTTAACCTACGAGCAGTACTTC,CASSEYQTTLTYEQYF
-,-,TRBJ2-3,TRBV20-1,TGCAGGACGGGTAGCACAGATACGCAGTATTTT,CRTGSTDTQYF
-,-,TRBJ2-2,TRBV2,TGTGCCAGCAAGACAGGTTGGTCGGACACCGGGGAGCTGTTTTTT,CASKTGWSDTGELFF
TRBD2,-,TRBJ2-7,TRBV5-4,TGTGCCAGCAGCCCAGCGGGGCAGGTCTCCTACGAGCAGTACTTC,CASSPAGQVSYEQYF
-,-,TRBJ2-7,TRBV6-1,TGTGCCAGCAGTGAAGCGTACACCGGGGGCTACGAGCAGTACTTC,CASSEAYTGGYEQYF
TRBD1,-,TRBJ2-7,TRBV5-8,TGTGCCAGCAGGCCCGGACAGGGGGCATGGGAGCAGTACTTC,CASRPGQGAWEQYF
TRBD1,-,TRBJ1-2,TRBV29-1,TGCAGCGCAACAGGAGACAGGGTAACAGGCTACACCTTC,CSATGDRVTGYTF
TRBD2,few,TRBJ2-3,TRBV19,TGTGCCAGTTCCGGGGGTAGCGGGAGCGGCACAGATACGCAGTATTTT,CASSGGSGSGTDTQYF
TRBD1,-,TRBJ1-1,TRBV28,TGTGCCAGCAGTCTCGACAGGGCTGAAGCTTTCTTT,CASSLDRAEAFF
TRBD2,-,TRBJ2-1,TRBV11-2,TGTGCCAGCAGCTTAGATCACTCGGGACTAGGGGGGTATGAGCAGTTCTTC,CASSLDHSGLGGYEQFF
TRBD2,once,TRBJ2-2,TRBV5-1,TGCGCCAGCAGCGCACTAGCGGGAGAAAATCCCGCGAACACCGGGGAGCTGTTTTTT,CASSALAGENPANTGELFF
TRBD1,few,TRBJ2-2,TRBV7-8,TGTGCCAGCAGCTTACAGGGGGCAACCGGGGAGCTGTTTTTT,CASSLQGATGELFF
TRBD1,few,TRBJ1-1,TRBV19,TGTGCCAGTAGTATAGACAGGGGGACCACTGAAGCTTTCTTT,CASSIDRGTTEAFF
-,-,TRBJ2-3,TRBV6-4,TGTGCCAGCAGCGCCGGTAGCACAGATACGCAGTATTTT,CASSAGSTDTQYF
-,-,TRBJ1-2,TRBV15,TGTGCCACCAGCAGAGATCGGGGGACCTTGAGGAACTATGGCTACACCTTC,CATSRDRGTLRNYGYTF
-,-,TRBJ2-7,TRBV28,TGTGCCAGCGGGCCCTACGAGCAGTACTTC,CASGPYEQYF
-,-,TRBJ1-2,TRBV28,TGTGCCAGCAGTTCCCCCATCGGCTATGGCTACACCTTC,CASSSPIGYGYTF
-,-,TRBJ1-5,TRBV5-5,TGTGCCAGCAGCTTGGTAGGAGGGTTAAGCAATCAGCCCCAGCATTTT,CASSLVGGLSNQPQHF
TRBD2,-,TRBJ2-1,TRBV28,TGTGCCAGCAGTCGCGGACTAGTCTCATACAATGAGCAGTTCTTC,CASSRGLVSYNEQFF
-,-,TRBJ1-1,TRBV7-8,TGTGCCAGCAGCCCACTGGTAGGAGGGGTCACTGAAGCTTTCTTT,CASSPLVGGVTEAFF
TRBD1,-,TRBJ1-5,TRBV5-1,TGCGCCAGCGGCGAAGGGACAGGCAATCAGCCCCAGCATTTT,CASGEGTGNQPQHF
TRBD1,-,TRBJ1-3,TRBV28,TGTGCCAGCAATCCTCCGGGACAGGGTATAAACACCATATATTTT,CASNPPGQGINTIYF
-,few,TRBJ2-3,TRBV28,TGTGCCAGCAGTTTACCGGGGGGCACAGATACGCAGTATTTT,CASSLPGGTDTQYF
-,-,TRBJ2-7,TRBV11-2,TGTGCCAGCAGCTTAGTCTCTGCGGGCTCCTACGAGCAGTACTTC,CASSLVSAGSYEQYF
-,-,TRBJ2-7,TRBV29-1,TGCAGCGTTGCCCCAGGCCCCTACGAGCAGTACTTC,CSVAPGPYEQYF
TRBD2,-,TRBJ2-3,TRBV14,TGTGCCAGCAGCCAAGAATTGAGGACTAGCGGAACAGATACGCAGTATTTT,CASSQELRTSGTDTQYF
TRBD1,-,TRBJ1-5,TRBV28,TGTGCCAGCAGTTTACAGGGACAGGGTAAAGCTGGCCAGCCCCAGCATTTT,CASSLQGQGKAGQPQHF
-,once,TRBJ2-7,TRBV28,TGTGCCAGCAGCCGCCCAGGGTTGCAGTACTTC,CASSRPGLQYF
TRBD1,-,TRBJ1-2,TRBV12-5,TGTGCTAGTGGAATGACAGGGAAGAATGGCTACACCTTC,CASGMTGKNGYTF
TRBD2,-,TRBJ2-5,TRBV2,TGTGCCAGCAGTGACGGGGGGGCTGGAGTGACCCAGTACTTC,CASSDGGAGVTQYF
TRBD2,-,TRBJ2-5,TRBV5-5,TGTGCCAGCAGCTCTAGCATAGGACTAGCGGCGACTTTACAAGAGACCCAGTACTTC,CASSSSIGLAATLQETQYF
-,-,TRBJ2-1,TRBV18,TGTGCCAGCTCCCCCAGGCGAACTATGATTACAGGGAACTCGGCCAATGAGCAGTTCTTC,CASSPRRTMITGNSANEQFF
-,-,TRBJ1-1,TRBV6-5,TGTGCCAGCAGTTACGGTCAGGGCGTTATGAACACTGAAGCTTTCTTT,CASSYGQGVMNTEAFF
-,once,TRBJ1-1,TRBV27,TGTGCCAGCACCCTACGTCGGGGAGGGCCCGAAACTGAAGCTTTCTTT,CASTLRRGGPETEAFF
TRBD2,-,TRBJ2-1,TRBV4-1,TGTGCCAGCAGCCAAGATAGCGGGAGCTCCTACAATGAGCAGTTCTTC,CASSQDSGSSYNEQFF
-,-,TRBJ2-5,TRBV7-2,TGTGCCAGCAGCTTAGGAATTGGGGGCGAGACCCAGTACTTC,CASSLGIGGETQYF
TRBD2,-,TRBJ2-1,TRBV5-4,TGTGCCAGCAGCCTACTAGCGGGAGGGTCCTACAATGAGCAGTTCTTC,CASSLLAGGSYNEQFF
-,-,TRBJ1-1,TRBV4-1,TGCGCCAGCAGCCAACCACAAGGGGGAAGCACTGAAGCTTTCTTT,CASSQPQGGSTEAFF
TRBD1,once,TRBJ1-6,TRBV27,TGTGCCAGCAGTACAAATGATGGACAGGGGGCGACTAATTCACCCCTCCACTTT,CASSTNDGQGATNSPLHF